The 22 T cell receptor beta chains listed next were all sequenced from one sample in a study of T cell responses to AZD1222 COVID-19 vaccine. The data were produced by immunoSEQ multiplex PCR, yet TCRdb's version contains in-frame clones alone and is incomplete. The sample yields 150,000 to 200,000 clones, about nine tenths seen once. This sample comprised peripheral blood, obtained on day 0 of AZD1222 vaccination. The origin of the receptors is an adult in good health.

This chain uses TRBV18 with TRBJ2-5; D tentatively reads TRBD1 or TRBD2 (5 bases each). Trimming removed 3 bases from V and 3 bases from J, with 11 bases in between. Germline loops: CDR1 KGHSH, CDR2 LQKENI. The length of the CDR3 is 14 residues. CDR3 sequence reads: CASSPGATEETQYF. In nucleotides, the CDR3 is TGTGCCAGCTCACCCGGGGCAACCGAAGAGACCCAGTACTTC.

The chain employs TRBV12-3 or TRBV12-4 and TRBJ1-2; D is ambiguous. The CDR3 is 13 amino acids. V dropped 6 bases and J dropped 8 bases, with 16 bases sitting between them. The CDR3 DNA follows: TGTGCCAGCAGGTCCGGGGAGGCCCCGGGCTACACCTTC. This gives the protein CASRSGEAPGYTF.

The V call is TRBV5-6, the J call TRBJ1-3, with a tentative D call TRBD1 (5 bases). Germline V gene sequence: CDR1 SGHDT, CDR2 YYEEEE. The V gene lost 1 base and the J gene lost 0 bases, with 14 bases spanning the gap. The CDR3 contains 17 residues. CDR3 DNA sequence: TGTGCCAGCAGCTTGATGGACGGGGGGAGCTCTGGAAACACCATATATTTT. Its protein is CASSLMDGGSSGNTIYF.

The gene calls are TRBV21-1 and TRBJ1-5; the table assigns TRBD1, which was not confirmed against the DNA. TRBV21-1 is a listed pseudogene. The CDR3 loop spans 20 amino acids. For the CDR3, the DNA is TGTGCCAGCAGCAAAAAAGGGGGGACAGGGCCCATCGGGGGCAATCAGCCCCAGCATTTT. It yields the protein CASSKKGGTGPIGGNQPQHF.

The chain is built from TRBV12-3 or TRBV12-4 and TRBJ1-3; 7 positions agree with TRBD1. The CDR3 covers 13 residues. V was clipped by 6 bases and J by 2 bases; unmatched bases: 1. CDR3 sequence: CASRGTAGNTIYF. For the CDR3, the DNA is TGTGCCAGCAGGGGGACAGCTGGAAACACCATATATTTT.

The CDR3 nucleotides read TGTGCCAGCAGCCCGGGGAGGGTGGGGGCCCTGAACACTGAAGCTTTCTTT. Its translation is CASSPGRVGALNTEAFF. The V and J genes are TRBV7-3 and TRBJ1-1, with D maybe TRBD1 (6 bases). From germline, CDR1 is SGHTA and CDR2 FQGTGA. The CDR3 runs to 17 residues. Trimming left V 5 bases short and J 0 bases short, with 19 bases between.

The J gene is TRBJ1-3, the V gene TRBV15; D is ambiguous. V lost 0 bases, J lost 0 bases, and 9 bases lay in between. CDR1 LNHNV and CDR2 YYDKDF come from the germline V gene (reference sequence). This CDR3 spans 16 amino acids. CDR3 coding DNA: TGTGCCACCAGCAGAGATCGGGGTTTCTCTGGAAACACCATATATTTT. Residues: CATSRDRGFSGNTIYF.

V usage is TRBV6-1 and J usage is TRBJ1-2, with a tentative D call TRBD1 (6 bases). Trimming cost V 0 bases and J 8 bases, with 13 bases left between them. This CDR3 spans 14 amino acids. The germline gives CDR1 MNHNS, CDR2 SASEGT. The chain's CDR3 is CASSEAGGQRGYTF. CDR3 nucleotides: TGTGCCAGCAGTGAAGCGGGTGGACAGCGGGGCTACACCTTC.

This chain joins TRBV5-1 and TRBJ2-2; D is unresolved. The germline V gene encodes CDR1 SGHRS and CDR2 YFSETQ. The CDR3 is made up of 13 amino acids. Trimming cost V 0 bases and J 7 bases, with 7 bases left between them. The CDR3 spells CASSLVENGELFF. The CDR3 region has the DNA TGCGCCAGCAGCTTGGTTGAGAACGGGGAGCTGTTTTTT. The whole variable domain, filled in from reference TRBV5-1 and TRBJ2-2, reads KAGVTQTPRYLIKTRGQQVTLSCSPISGHRSVSWYQQTPGQGLQFLFEYFSETQRNKGNFPGRFSGRQFSNSRSEMNVSTLELGDSALYLCASSLVENGELFFGEGSRLTVL.

The genes are TRBV24-1 and TRBJ2-3, with D unclear. Per germline, CDR1 KGHDR and CDR2 SFDVKD. Deletions cut 4 bases from V and 0 bases from J, with 13 bases between. CDR3 length: 16 amino acids. CDR3 sequence: CATSDREESSTDTQYF. CDR3 DNA sequence: TGTGCCACCAGTGACCGCGAAGAATCTAGCACAGATACGCAGTATTTT.

The rearrangement joins TRBV19 to TRBJ2-3; TRBD2 agrees at 10 bases. From germline, CDR1 is LNHDA and CDR2 SQIVND (reference sequence). The length of the CDR3 is 15 residues. The J segment lost 6 bases and the V segment lost 5 bases, leaving 8 bases of the junction unmatched. Written as DNA, the CDR3 is TGTGCCAGTAGTCGGACTAGCGGACGCCCGGATACGCAGTATTTT. It yields the protein CASSRTSGRPDTQYF.

This chain connects TRBV6-5 to TRBJ2-7; 9 bases agree with TRBD1. The V gene end was trimmed by 5 bases and the J gene end by 3 bases; junction bases not matched to a gene: 2. Germline-derived CDR1 and CDR2 are MNHEY and SVGAGI. The CDR3 totals 13 residues. The CDR3 sequence: CASSRDRVYEQYF. CDR3 in DNA: TGTGCCAGCAGTCGGGACAGGGTCTACGAGCAGTACTTC.

V is TRBV5-1 and J is TRBJ2-1, with a weak D call TRBD1 (6 bases). V lost 0 bases to trimming and J lost 8 bases, with 15 bases between them. The CDR3 totals 15 residues. The germline gives CDR1 SGHRS, CDR2 YFSETQ. CDR3 region: CASSLARGSLHEQFF. The CDR3, as DNA: TGCGCCAGCAGCTTGGCCAGGGGTTCCCTCCATGAGCAGTTCTTC.

This clone was picked up a small number of times. The V call is TRBV6-4, the J call TRBJ1-4, with 10 bases matching TRBD1. Germline assignment: CDR1 MRHNA and CDR2 SNTAGT. The CDR3 spans 14 residues. Unmatched junction bases numbered 7, after V lost 7 bases and J lost 8 bases. The CDR3 region is CASIRTGGREKLFF. Here the CDR3 DNA reads TGTGCCAGCATCCGGACAGGGGGGAGAGAAAAACTGTTTTTT.

This chain uses TRBV6-5 with TRBJ2-7, with a possible D match to TRBD1 (6 bases). V was clipped by 4 bases and J by 0 bases, with 10 bases between them. The CDR3 spans 14 residues. Germline V gene sequence: CDR1 MNHEY, CDR2 SVGAGI. The CDR3 DNA reads as TGTGCCAGCAGTTCGACAGGCCTCTCCTACGAGCAGTACTTC. Its protein is CASSSTGLSYEQYF.

The gene calls are TRBV7-6 and TRBJ2-2, with 9 bases that match TRBD2. With 7 bases clipped from V and 3 bases from J, the junction kept 9 bases outside the gene matches. Germline V gene data show CDR1 as SGHVS and CDR2 as FNYEAQ. The CDR3 sequence is 16 residues long. CDR3 sequence reads: CASKERGAGYTGELFF. In DNA, the CDR3 is TGTGCCAGCAAGGAGCGGGGGGCTGGGTACACCGGGGAGCTGTTTTTT.

The chain carries TRBV12-3 or TRBV12-4 and TRBJ2-3, with D perhaps assigned TRBD1 or TRBD2 (5 bases each). Trimming left V 6 bases short and J 8 bases short, with 12 bases between. The CDR3 is made up of 12 amino acids. The chain's CDR3 is CASSSGTATQYF. The CDR3 nucleotides are TGTGCCAGCAGCTCCGGGACCGCTACGCAGTATTTT.

The chain uses TRBV7-2 and TRBJ1-1, with D possibly being TRBD1 (5 bases). The CDR3 is 14 amino acids. Trimming took 5 bases from V and 1 from J, leaving 11 bases between them. Germline loops: CDR1 SGHTA, CDR2 FQGNSA. The CDR3 DNA is TGTGCCAGCAGCCACGCGGGGGAGAACACTGAAGCTTTCTTT. Its protein product is CASSHAGENTEAFF.

The J gene is TRBJ1-5, the V gene TRBV6-2 or TRBV6-3; perhaps TRBD1 as D (6 bases). V gave up 5 bases and J gave up 1 base, with 12 bases separating them. The CDR3 totals 15 residues. CDR1 is MNHEY, CDR2 SVGEGT, per germline. The CDR3 nucleotides are TGTGCCAGCAGTCAGGGGCGTTCGAGCAATCAGCCCCAGCATTTT. Encoded protein: CASSQGRSSNQPQHF.

This clone came up a few times. The chain has TRBV7-9 and TRBJ1-4; TRBD1 agrees at 9 bases. Germline V gene lookup returns CDR1 SEHNR and CDR2 FQNEAQ (reference sequence). This CDR3 contains 14 residues. Trimming removed 5 bases from V and 7 bases from J; junction bases left unmatched: 5. The CDR3 DNA reads TGTGCCAGCAGCCCGGGACAGGGTGCTGAAAAACTGTTTTTT. Its protein product is CASSPGQGAEKLFF.

The CDR3 DNA is TGTGCCAGCAGCCCGGGGCAGGAGGACACAGATACGCAGTATTTT. This encodes CASSPGQEDTDTQYF. V is TRBV4-2 and J is TRBJ2-3; D tentatively fits TRBD1 or TRBD2 (5 bases each). Germline V gives CDR1 LGHNA, CDR2 YNFKEQ. The CDR3 covers 15 residues. V lost 4 bases, J lost 2 bases, and 13 bases lay in between.

In its sample, this clone was seen once. The V gene is TRBV5-1, the J gene TRBJ1-1, with TRBD1 matching 7 bases. The V segment lost 5 bases and the J segment 1 base; nucleotides outside the gene matches: 5. There are 14 residues in the CDR3. The V gene's germline CDR1 is SGHRS and CDR2 YFSETQ. The CDR3 sequence is CASSYGTENTEAFF. CDR3 DNA sequence: TGCGCCAGCAGTTATGGGACAGAGAACACTGAAGCTTTCTTT. Combining the CDR3 with reference TRBV5-1 and TRBJ1-1 gives the whole variable domain KAGVTQTPRYLIKTRGQQVTLSCSPISGHRSVSWYQQTPGQGLQFLFEYFSETQRNKGNFPGRFSGRQFSNSRSEMNVSTLELGDSALYLCASSYGTENTEAFFGQGTRLTVV.